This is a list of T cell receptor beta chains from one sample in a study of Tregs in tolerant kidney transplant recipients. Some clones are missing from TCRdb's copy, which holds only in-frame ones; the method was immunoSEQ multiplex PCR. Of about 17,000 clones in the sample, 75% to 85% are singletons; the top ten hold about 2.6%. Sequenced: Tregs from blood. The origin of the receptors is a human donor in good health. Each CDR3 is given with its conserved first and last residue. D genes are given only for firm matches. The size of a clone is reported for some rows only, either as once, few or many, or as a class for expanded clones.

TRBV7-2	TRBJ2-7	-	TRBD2	CASSLGPGSGRPYEQYF	TGTGCCAGCAGCTTAGGCCCGGGAAGCGGGAGACCCTACGAGCAGTACTTC
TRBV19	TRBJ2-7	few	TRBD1	CASQPTGGADEQYF	TGTGCCAGCCAACCGACAGGGGGCGCGGACGAGCAGTACTTC
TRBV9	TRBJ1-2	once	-	CASSVGPVPGANYGYTF	TGTGCCAGCAGCGTAGGACCGGTCCCAGGGGCTAACTATGGCTACACCTTC
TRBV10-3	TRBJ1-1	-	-	CAISEWGTGSTEAFF	TGTGCCATCAGCGAGTGGGGAACTGGGAGCACTGAAGCTTTCTTT
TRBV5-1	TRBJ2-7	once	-	CASSLRSSYEQYF	TGCGCCAGCAGCTTAAGGAGCTCCTACGAGCAGTACTTC
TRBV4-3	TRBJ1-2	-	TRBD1	CASSQGDYGYTF	TGCGCCAGCTCGCAGGGGGACTATGGCTACACCTTC
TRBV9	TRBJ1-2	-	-	CASSVGAEGNYGYTF	TGTGCCAGCAGCGTAGGGGCTGAGGGGAACTATGGCTACACCTTC
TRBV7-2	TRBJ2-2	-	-	CASSLQRELFF	TGTGCCAGCAGCTTACAAAGGGAGCTGTTTTTT
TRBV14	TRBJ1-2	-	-	CASSLRDVGYGYTF	TGTGCCAGCAGTTTACGTGACGTCGGCTATGGCTACACCTTC
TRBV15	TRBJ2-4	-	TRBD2	CATSLGGRGALNIQYF	TGTGCCACCAGCTTGGGGGGGCGGGGGGCGTTAAACATTCAGTACTTC
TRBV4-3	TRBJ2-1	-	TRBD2	CASSRRLAGGPGEQFF	TGCGCCAGCAGCCGACGACTAGCGGGAGGGCCGGGTGAGCAGTTCTTC
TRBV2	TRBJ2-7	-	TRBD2	CASSPRTSGGTLSYEQYF	TGTGCCAGCAGCCCACGGACTAGCGGGGGGACGTTGAGCTACGAGCAGTACTTC
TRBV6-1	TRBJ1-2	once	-	CASTGTNYGYTF	TGTGCCAGCACGGGAACTAACTATGGCTACACCTTC
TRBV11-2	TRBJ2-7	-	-	CASSLDLDGAEQYF	TGTGCCAGCAGCTTAGACCTAGATGGGGCCGAGCAGTACTTC
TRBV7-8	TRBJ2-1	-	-	CASSPWTGRGNEQFF	TGTGCCAGCAGTCCCTGGACAGGTCGGGGGAATGAGCAGTTCTTC
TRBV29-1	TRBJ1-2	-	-	CSVEDRSGRYGYTF	TGCAGCGTTGAAGATCGTTCGGGTCGCTATGGCTACACCTTC
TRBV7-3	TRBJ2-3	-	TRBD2	CASSLRREGRLNTQYF	TGTGCCAGCAGCTTACGACGGGAGGGCCGACTGAATACGCAGTATTTT
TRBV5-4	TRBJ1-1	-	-	CASSSWVDEAFF	TGTGCCAGCAGCTCATGGGTCGATGAAGCTTTCTTT
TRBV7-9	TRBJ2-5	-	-	CASSILGDGETQYF	TGTGCCAGCAGCATCTTGGGGGACGGGGAGACCCAGTACTTC
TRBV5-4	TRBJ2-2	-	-	CASSFQAGELFF	TGTGCCAGCAGCTTTCAAGCCGGGGAGCTGTTTTTT
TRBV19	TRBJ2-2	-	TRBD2	CASMRLAATGELFF	TGTGCCAGTATGCGACTAGCGGCCACCGGGGAGCTGTTTTTT
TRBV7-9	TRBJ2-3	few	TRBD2	CASSLGLSGGAADTQYF	TGTGCCAGCAGCTTAGGCTTGAGCGGGGGGGCCGCAGATACGCAGTATTTT
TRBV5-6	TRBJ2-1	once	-	CASSTRAATYNEQFF	TGTGCCAGCAGCACTCGGGCAGCTACCTACAATGAGCAGTTCTTC
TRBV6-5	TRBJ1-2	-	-	CASSYGGYGYTF	TGTGCCAGCAGTTACGGGGGCTATGGCTACACCTTC
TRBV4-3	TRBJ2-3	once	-	CASSQVTGPTTDTQYF	TGCGCCAGCAGCCAAGTCACCGGGCCCACCACAGATACGCAGTATTTT
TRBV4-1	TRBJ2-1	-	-	CASSQVDIISYNEQFF	TGCGCCAGCAGCCAAGTAGATATAATTTCCTACAATGAGCAGTTCTTC
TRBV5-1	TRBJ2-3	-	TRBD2	CASSATSGGATQYF	TGCGCCAGCAGCGCGACTAGCGGGGGGGCTACGCAGTATTTT
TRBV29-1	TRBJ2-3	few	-	CSVDWADTQYF	TGCAGCGTTGATTGGGCAGATACGCAGTATTTT
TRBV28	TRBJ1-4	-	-	CASSLLTGAGWGKLFF	TGTGCCAGCAGTCTCCTCACCGGGGCAGGATGGGGGAAACTGTTTTTT
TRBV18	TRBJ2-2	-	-	CASSPPEATGELFF	TGTGCCAGCTCACCACCGGAGGCCACCGGGGAGCTGTTTTTT
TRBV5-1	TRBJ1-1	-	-	CASNSSGRGRGTEAFF	TGCGCCAGCAACTCCTCCGGACGGGGCAGAGGCACTGAAGCTTTCTTT
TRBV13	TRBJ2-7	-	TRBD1	CASSTGQGLYEQYF	TGTGCCAGCAGCACTGGACAGGGGCTGTACGAGCAGTACTTC
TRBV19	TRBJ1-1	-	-	CAITPGSMNTEAFF	TGTGCCATTACGCCAGGGAGCATGAACACTGAAGCTTTCTTT
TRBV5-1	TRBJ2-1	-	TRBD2	CASSTRIGGSNEQFF	TGCGCCAGCAGCACGAGGATCGGGGGGAGCAATGAGCAGTTCTTC
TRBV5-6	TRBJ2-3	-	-	CASSGRDTSSNTQYF	TGTGCCAGCAGCGGGAGGGACACCTCCTCCAATACGCAGTATTTT
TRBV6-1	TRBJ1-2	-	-	CASSDYGYTF	TGTGCCAGCAGTGACTATGGCTACACCTTC
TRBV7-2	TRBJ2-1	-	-	CASSTNSYNEQFF	TGTGCCAGCAGCACTAATTCCTACAATGAGCAGTTCTTC
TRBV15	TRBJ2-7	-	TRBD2	CATSRDSTTSVHEQYF	TGTGCCACCAGCAGAGATTCCACGACTAGCGTCCACGAGCAGTACTTC
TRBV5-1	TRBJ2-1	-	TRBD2	CASSLGGTSGRASSYNEQFF	TGCGCCAGCAGCTTGGGGGGGACTAGCGGGAGGGCCAGCTCCTACAATGAGCAGTTCTTC
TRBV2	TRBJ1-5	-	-	CASRRIGGNQPQHF	TGTGCCAGCAGAAGAATAGGGGGCAATCAGCCCCAGCATTTT
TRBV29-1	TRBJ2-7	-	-	CSVGAQQGLSYEQYF	TGCAGCGTGGGGGCCCAACAGGGACTCTCCTACGAGCAGTACTTC
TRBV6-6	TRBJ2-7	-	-	CASSYSLGEQYF	TGTGCCAGCAGTTACTCTTTGGGGGAGCAGTACTTC
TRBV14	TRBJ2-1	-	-	CASSQRTGLSGYNEQFF	TGTGCCAGCAGCCAACGGACAGGTTTAAGCGGGTACAATGAGCAGTTCTTC
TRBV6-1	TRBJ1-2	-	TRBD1	CASSEALQGGYGYTF	TGTGCCAGCAGTGAAGCACTACAGGGGGGCTATGGCTACACCTTC
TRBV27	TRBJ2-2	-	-	CASSPIRGKTGELFF	TGTGCCAGCAGTCCCATCAGGGGAAAAACCGGGGAGCTGTTTTTT
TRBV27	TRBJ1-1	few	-	CASSSGTAQTEAFF	TGTGCCAGCAGCTCCGGGACTGCGCAAACTGAAGCTTTCTTT
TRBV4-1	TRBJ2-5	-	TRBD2	CASSSRTSGQETQYF	TGCGCCAGCAGCTCGCGGACTAGCGGGCAAGAGACCCAGTACTTC
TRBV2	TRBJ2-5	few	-	CASGDEETQYF	TGTGCCAGTGGGGACGAAGAGACCCAGTACTTC
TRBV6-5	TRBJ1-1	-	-	CASSRTGIRGPVAFF	TGTGCCAGCAGCCGAACGGGGATTCGGGGGCCCGTAGCTTTCTTT
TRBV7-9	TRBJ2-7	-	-	CASSLDRTPGLYEQYF	TGTGCCAGCAGCTTAGACAGAACCCCTGGGTTGTACGAGCAGTACTTC